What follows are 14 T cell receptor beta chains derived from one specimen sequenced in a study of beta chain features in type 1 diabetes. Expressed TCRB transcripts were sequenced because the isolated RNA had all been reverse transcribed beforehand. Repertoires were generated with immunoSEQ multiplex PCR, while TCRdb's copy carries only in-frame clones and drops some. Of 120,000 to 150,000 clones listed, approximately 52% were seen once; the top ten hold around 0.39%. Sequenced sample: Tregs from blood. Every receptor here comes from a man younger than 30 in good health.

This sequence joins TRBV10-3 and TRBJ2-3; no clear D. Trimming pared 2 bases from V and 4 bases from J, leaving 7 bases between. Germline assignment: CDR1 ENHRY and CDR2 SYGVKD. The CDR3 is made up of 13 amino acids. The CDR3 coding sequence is TGTGCCATCAGTGAGGCAGTCCCAGATACGCAGTATTTT. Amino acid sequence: CAISEAVPDTQYF.

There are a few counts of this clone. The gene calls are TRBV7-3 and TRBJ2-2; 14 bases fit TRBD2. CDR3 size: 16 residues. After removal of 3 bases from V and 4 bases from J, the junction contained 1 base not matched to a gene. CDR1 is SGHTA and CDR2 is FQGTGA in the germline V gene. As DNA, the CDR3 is TGTGCCAGCAGCTTCGGGACTAGCGGGAGCACCGGGGAGCTGTTTTTT. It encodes CASSFGTSGSTGELFF.

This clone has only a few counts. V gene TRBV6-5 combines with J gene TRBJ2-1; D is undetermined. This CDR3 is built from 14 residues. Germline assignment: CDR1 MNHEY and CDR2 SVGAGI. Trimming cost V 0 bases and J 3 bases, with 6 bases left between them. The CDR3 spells CASSYSNSYNEQFF. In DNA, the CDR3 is TGTGCCAGCAGTTACTCGAACAGCTACAATGAGCAGTTCTTC.

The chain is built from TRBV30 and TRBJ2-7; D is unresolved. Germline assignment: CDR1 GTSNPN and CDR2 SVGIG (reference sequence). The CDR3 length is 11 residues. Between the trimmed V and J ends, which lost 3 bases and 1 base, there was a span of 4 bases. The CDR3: CAWSVSYEQYF. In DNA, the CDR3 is TGTGCCTGGAGCGTTTCCTACGAGCAGTACTTC.

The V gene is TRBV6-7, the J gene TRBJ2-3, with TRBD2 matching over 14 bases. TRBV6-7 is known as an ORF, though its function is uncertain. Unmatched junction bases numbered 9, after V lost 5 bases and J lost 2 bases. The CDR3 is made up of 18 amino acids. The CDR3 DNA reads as TGTGCCAGCAGTCGGGGGACTAGCGGGAGAGACCTCACAGATACGCAGTATTTT. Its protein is CASSRGTSGRDLTDTQYF.

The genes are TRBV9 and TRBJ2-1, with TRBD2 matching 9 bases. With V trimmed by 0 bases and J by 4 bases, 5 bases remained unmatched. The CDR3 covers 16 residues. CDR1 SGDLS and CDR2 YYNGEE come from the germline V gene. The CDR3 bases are TGTGCCAGCAGCGTAGTTAGCGGGGGCCTGTACAATGAGCAGTTCTTC. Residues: CASSVVSGGLYNEQFF.

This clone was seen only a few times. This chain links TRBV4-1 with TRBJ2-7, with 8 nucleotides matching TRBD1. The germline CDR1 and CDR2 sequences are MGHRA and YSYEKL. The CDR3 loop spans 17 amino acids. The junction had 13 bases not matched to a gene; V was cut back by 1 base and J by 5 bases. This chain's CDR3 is CASSQGLPGQVNHEQYF. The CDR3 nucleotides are TGCGCCAGCAGCCAAGGTTTACCGGGACAGGTCAACCACGAGCAGTACTTC.

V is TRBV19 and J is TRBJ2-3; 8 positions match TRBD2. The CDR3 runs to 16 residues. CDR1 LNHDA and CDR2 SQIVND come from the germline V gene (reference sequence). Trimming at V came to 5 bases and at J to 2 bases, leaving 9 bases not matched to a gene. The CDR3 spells CASSSPGGVSTDTQYF. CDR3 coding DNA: TGTGCCAGTAGTTCGCCCGGGGGGGTCTCCACAGATACGCAGTATTTT.

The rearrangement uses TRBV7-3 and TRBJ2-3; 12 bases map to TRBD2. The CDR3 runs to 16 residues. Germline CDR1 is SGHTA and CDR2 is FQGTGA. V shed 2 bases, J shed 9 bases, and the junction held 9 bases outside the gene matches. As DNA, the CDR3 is TGTGCCAGCAGCTTAGCGACTAGCGGGAGTATTGGGACGCAGTATTTT. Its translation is CASSLATSGSIGTQYF. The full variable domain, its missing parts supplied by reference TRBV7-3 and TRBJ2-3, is GAGVSQTPSNKVTEKGKYVELRCDPISGHTALYWYRQSLGQGPEFLIYFQGTGAADDSGLPNDRFFAVRPEGSVSTLKIQRTERGDSAVYLCASSLATSGSIGTQYFGPGTRLTVL.

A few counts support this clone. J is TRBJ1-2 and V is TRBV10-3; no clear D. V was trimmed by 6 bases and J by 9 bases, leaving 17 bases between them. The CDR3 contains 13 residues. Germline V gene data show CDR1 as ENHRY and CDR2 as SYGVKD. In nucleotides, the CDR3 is TGTGCCATCAGCCGCCAGCGAGATGAACGCTACACCTTC. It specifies CAISRQRDERYTF.

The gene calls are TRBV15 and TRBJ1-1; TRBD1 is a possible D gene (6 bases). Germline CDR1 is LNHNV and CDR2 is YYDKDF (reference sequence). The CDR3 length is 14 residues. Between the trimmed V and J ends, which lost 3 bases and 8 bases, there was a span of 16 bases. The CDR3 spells CATSRPPGVREAFF. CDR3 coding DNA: TGTGCCACCAGCAGGCCTCCAGGGGTCAGGGAAGCTTTCTTT.

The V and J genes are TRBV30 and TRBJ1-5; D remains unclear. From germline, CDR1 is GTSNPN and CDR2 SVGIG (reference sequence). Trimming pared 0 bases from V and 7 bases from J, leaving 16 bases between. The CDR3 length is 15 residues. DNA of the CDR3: TGTGCCTGGAGTGTTTCCTGGGCTGCGGGACAGCCCCAGCATTTT. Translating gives CAWSVSWAAGQPQHF. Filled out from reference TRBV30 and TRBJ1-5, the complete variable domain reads SQTIHQWPATLVQPVGSPLSLECTVEGTSNPNLYWYRQAAGRGLQLLFYSVGIGQISSEVPQNLSASRPQDRQFILSSKKLLLSDSGFYLCAWSVSWAAGQPQHFGDGTRLSIL.

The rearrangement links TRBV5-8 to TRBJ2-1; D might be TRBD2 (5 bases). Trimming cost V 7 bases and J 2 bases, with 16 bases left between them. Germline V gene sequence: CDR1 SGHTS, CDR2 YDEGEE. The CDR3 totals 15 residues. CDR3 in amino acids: CASGIDYPAYNEQFF. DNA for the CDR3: TGTGCCAGCGGCATTGACTACCCGGCCTACAATGAGCAGTTCTTC.

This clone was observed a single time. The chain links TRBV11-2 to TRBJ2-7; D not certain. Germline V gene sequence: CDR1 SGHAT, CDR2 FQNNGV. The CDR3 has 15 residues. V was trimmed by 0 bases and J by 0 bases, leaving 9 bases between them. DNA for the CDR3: TGTGCCAGCAGCTTAGATGGAGTCAGCTCCTACGAGCAGTACTTC. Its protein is CASSLDGVSSYEQYF.